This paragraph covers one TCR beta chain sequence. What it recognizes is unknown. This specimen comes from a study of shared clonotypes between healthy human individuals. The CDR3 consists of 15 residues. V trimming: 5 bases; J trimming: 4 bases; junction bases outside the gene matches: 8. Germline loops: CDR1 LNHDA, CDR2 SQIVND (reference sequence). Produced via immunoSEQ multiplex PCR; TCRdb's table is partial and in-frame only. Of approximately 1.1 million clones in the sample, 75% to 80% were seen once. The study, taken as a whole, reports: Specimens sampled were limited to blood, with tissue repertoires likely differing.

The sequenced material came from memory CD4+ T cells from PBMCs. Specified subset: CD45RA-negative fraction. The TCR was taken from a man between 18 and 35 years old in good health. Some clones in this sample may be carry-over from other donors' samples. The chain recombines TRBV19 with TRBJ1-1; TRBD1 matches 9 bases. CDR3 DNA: TGTGCCAGTAGTCCGACGGGGACAGGGATCACTGAAGCTTTCTTT. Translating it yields CASSPTGTGITEAFF.